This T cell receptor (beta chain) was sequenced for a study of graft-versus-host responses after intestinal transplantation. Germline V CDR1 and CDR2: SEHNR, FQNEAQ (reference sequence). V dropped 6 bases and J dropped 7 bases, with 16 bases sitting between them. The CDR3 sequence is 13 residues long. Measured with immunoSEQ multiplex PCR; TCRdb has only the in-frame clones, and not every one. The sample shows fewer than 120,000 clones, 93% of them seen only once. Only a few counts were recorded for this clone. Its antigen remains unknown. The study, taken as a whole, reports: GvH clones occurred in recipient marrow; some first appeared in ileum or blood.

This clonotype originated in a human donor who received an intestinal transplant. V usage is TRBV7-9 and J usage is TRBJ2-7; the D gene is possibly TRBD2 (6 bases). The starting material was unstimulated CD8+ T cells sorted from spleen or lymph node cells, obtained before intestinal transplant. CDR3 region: CASSAGPWGEQYF. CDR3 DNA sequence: TGTGCCAGCAGTGCGGGGCCGTGGGGAGAGCAGTACTTC.